Shown below are 20 T cell receptor beta chains from a single sample sequenced in a study of control samples from healthy donors and cancer patients. Clones were read by immunoSEQ multiplex PCR, and TCRdb kept only the in-frame ones, dropping some. Here the sample spans about 120,000 clones, more than 75% being singletons. The sequenced material came from blood. All receptors come from a man aged 25 to 40 in good health.

The rearrangement joins TRBV29-1 to TRBJ1-4; D call uncertain. The CDR3 sequence is 15 residues long. Trimming cost V 3 bases and J 8 bases, with 19 bases left between them. Germline CDR1 reads SQVTM; CDR2 reads ANQGSEA. The DNA for the CDR3 is TGCAGCGTTGAGGTGGAGGTCGGGCCTGCCGAAAAACTGTTTTTT. Amino acid sequence: CSVEVEVGPAEKLFF.

The chain combines TRBV5-1 with TRBJ2-3; the D gene is possibly TRBD2 (6 bases). The CDR3 covers 17 residues. The ends were cut back, 1 base at V and 0 bases at J, with 15 bases in the middle. Germline CDR1 and CDR2: SGHRS and YFSETQ. For the CDR3, the DNA is TGCGCCAGCAGCTTGCGAACTGGGGGAGGTAGCACAGATACGCAGTATTTT. Translating gives CASSLRTGGGSTDTQYF.

The chain uses TRBV30 and TRBJ1-2; no reliable D call. This CDR3 is 12 amino acids long. V gave up 2 bases and J gave up 4 bases, with 8 bases separating them. Germline V gene lookup returns CDR1 GTSNPN and CDR2 SVGIG (reference sequence). Here the CDR3 DNA reads TGTGCCTGGAGTATAGGGAGCTATGGCTACACCTTC. Translating it yields CAWSIGSYGYTF.

The V gene is TRBV30, the J gene TRBJ2-5; D is uncertain. Germline lookup yields CDR1 GTSNPN and CDR2 SVGIG (reference sequence). The CDR3 spans 11 residues. The germline V and J ends were trimmed by 0 bases and 2 bases, with 1 base remaining between them. This CDR3 reads CAWSVQETQYF. The CDR3, as DNA: TGTGCCTGGAGTGTACAAGAGACCCAGTACTTC.

The chain combines TRBV4-1 with TRBJ1-1; D remains ambiguous. V was cut by 4 bases and J by 0 bases, with 21 bases left in between. CDR1 and CDR2 from the germline V gene are MGHRA and YSYEKL. The CDR3 extends over 18 amino acids. The CDR3 loop is CASSPENRGLRMNTEAFF. The DNA of the CDR3 is TGCGCCAGCAGCCCGGAGAACCGAGGGTTAAGAATGAACACTGAAGCTTTCTTT.

The V and J genes are TRBV10-3 and TRBJ1-1; maybe TRBD1 (5 bases). The length of the CDR3 is 14 residues. The germline CDR1 and CDR2 sequences are ENHRY and SYGVKD. Trimming pared 7 bases from V and 0 bases from J, leaving 12 bases between. The CDR3 sequence: CAINTGIMNTEAFF. The CDR3 nucleotides are TGTGCCATCAACACAGGCATCATGAACACTGAAGCTTTCTTT.

The chain recombines TRBV19 with TRBJ1-1, with D uncertain. The CDR3 consists of 12 residues. CDR1 and CDR2 from the germline V gene are LNHDA and SQIVND (reference sequence). The V end lost 1 base, the J end lost 2 bases, and 2 bases lay between the germline ends. CDR3 loop: CASSIGNTEAFF. DNA for the CDR3: TGTGCCAGTAGTATAGGTAACACTGAAGCTTTCTTT.

Written as DNA, the CDR3 is TGTGCCAGCAGCGTAGGACAGGGGAACCCCTATGGCTACACCTTC. Amino acid sequence: CASSVGQGNPYGYTF. The gene calls are TRBV9 and TRBJ1-2; TRBD1 agrees at 8 bases. CDR1 and CDR2 (germline): SGDLS, YYNGEE. V dropped 0 bases and J dropped 4; count of bases not matched to a gene: 5. The CDR3 contains 15 residues. Full variable domain (remainder filled in from reference TRBV9 and TRBJ1-2): DSGVTQTPKHLITATGQRVTLRCSPRSGDLSVYWYQQSLDQGLQFLIQYYNGEERAKGNILERFSAQQFPDLHSELNLSSLELGDSALYFCASSVGQGNPYGYTFGSGTRLTVV.

In the case of this clone: Sequence at one end of the junction differs from germline and may be a read error. CDR3 amino acids: CASSGTGRMGNGQFF. CDR3 nucleotides: TGTGCCAGCAGCGGGACCGGACGGATGGGCAATGGGCAGTTCTTC. The chain links TRBV9 to TRBJ2-1; D unclear. CDR3 size: 15 residues. Looked up from germline, CDR1 is SGDLS and CDR2 is YYNGEE.

The rearrangement links TRBV12-5 to TRBJ1-1; no reliable D call. This CDR3 has 12 residues. The germline V gene has CDR1 LGHNT and CDR2 FRNRAP. The V end lost 6 bases, the J end lost 6 bases, and 11 bases lay between the germline ends. The CDR3 here is CASGADTSEAFF. In DNA form, the CDR3 reads TGTGCTAGTGGGGCAGATACCTCTGAAGCTTTCTTT.

For the CDR3, the DNA is TGTGCCAGCAGCTCCAGAGAGGACACTGAAGCTTTCTTT. It encodes CASSSREDTEAFF. This chain uses TRBV9 with TRBJ1-1; D is unresolved. V was pared by 4 bases and J by 3 bases, with 10 bases between. Germline values: CDR1 SGDLS, CDR2 YYNGEE. CDR3 length equals 13 residues.

This clone was seen only a few times. J is TRBJ1-5 and V is TRBV6-1; D possibly corresponds to TRBD1 (5 bases). V was trimmed by 2 bases and J by 2 bases, leaving 10 bases between them. This CDR3 spans 15 amino acids. The germline gives CDR1 MNHNS, CDR2 SASEGT. The CDR3 sequence: CASSERGGGNQPQHF. CDR3 sequence (DNA): TGTGCCAGCAGTGAACGGGGGGGTGGCAATCAGCCCCAGCATTTT.

The rearrangement uses TRBV12-3 or TRBV12-4 and TRBJ2-1; the D is unclear. This CDR3 spans 12 amino acids. The V end was cut by 1 base, the J end by 7 bases, with 5 bases between. In DNA form, the CDR3 reads TGTGCCAGCAGTTTAGGGGGAAATGAGCAGTTCTTC. This sequence encodes CASSLGGNEQFF.

This clone was seen a single time. The V and J genes are TRBV5-1 and TRBJ2-7; 13 bases are shared with TRBD2. V dropped 4 bases and J dropped 4; count of bases not matched to a gene: 8. Germline V gives CDR1 SGHRS, CDR2 YFSETQ. This CDR3 comprises 16 residues. The CDR3 protein is CASSPEPGLAGYEQYF. CDR3 sequence (DNA): TGCGCCAGCAGCCCAGAACCGGGACTAGCGGGATACGAGCAGTACTTC.

The V and J genes are TRBV7-2 and TRBJ2-5, with TRBD1 identical over 8 bases. CDR1 is SGHTA and CDR2 is FQGNSA in the germline V gene. J gave up 4 bases and V 5 bases, and 6 bases lay outside the gene matches. The CDR3 has 14 amino acids. For the CDR3, the DNA is TGTGCCAGCAGCGCCAACAGGGGGACAGAGACCCAGTACTTC. As protein: CASSANRGTETQYF.

The chain combines TRBV5-1 with TRBJ2-7, with 10 bases aligning to TRBD1. With V trimmed by 2 bases and J by 4 bases, 3 bases remained unmatched. The CDR3 covers 14 residues. Per germline, CDR1 SGHRS and CDR2 YFSETQ. The CDR3 DNA reads as TGCGCCAGCAGCTTCGACAGGGGGCGGTACGAGCAGTACTTC. This gives the protein CASSFDRGRYEQYF.

The V gene is TRBV6-1, the J gene TRBJ2-1; TRBD1 aligns across 11 bases. From germline, CDR1 is MNHNS and CDR2 SASEGT. V was pared by 3 bases and J by 6 bases, with 7 bases of the junction left unmatched. The CDR3 length is 16 residues. The CDR3 loop is CASSEWGQGVPNEQFF. CDR3 nucleotide sequence: TGTGCCAGCAGTGAGTGGGGACAGGGGGTCCCCAATGAGCAGTTCTTC.

The rearrangement uses TRBV6-7 and TRBJ1-5; no clear D. TRBV6-7 is classed as an ORF, of uncertain function. The CDR3 is made up of 16 amino acids. V was trimmed by 1 base and J by 4 bases, leaving 14 bases between them. The CDR3 sequence is CASSYFMGSSNQPQHF. In DNA, the CDR3 is TGTGCCAGCAGTTACTTTATGGGGTCCAGTAATCAGCCCCAGCATTTT.

The CDR3 loop is CASSPQWSNTGELFF. CDR3 DNA: TGCGCCAGCAGCCCGCAATGGTCGAACACCGGGGAGCTGTTTTTT. This chain uses TRBV10-1 with TRBJ2-2; no firm D call. The V and J ends lost 6 bases and 0 bases respectively, with 11 bases between them. The CDR3 extends over 15 amino acids. The germline CDR1 and CDR2 sequences are WNHNN and SYGVQD (reference sequence).

The chain has TRBV2 and TRBJ2-7; the D gene could be TRBD1 or TRBD2 (5 bases each). Trimming cost V 8 bases and J 11 bases, with 19 bases left between them. Germline V CDR1 and CDR2: SNHLY, FYNNEI. The CDR3 contains 12 residues. The DNA of the CDR3 is TGTGCCAGCTCCAGGGACCGCCGAGAGAAGTACGTC. Translated: CASSRDRREKYV.